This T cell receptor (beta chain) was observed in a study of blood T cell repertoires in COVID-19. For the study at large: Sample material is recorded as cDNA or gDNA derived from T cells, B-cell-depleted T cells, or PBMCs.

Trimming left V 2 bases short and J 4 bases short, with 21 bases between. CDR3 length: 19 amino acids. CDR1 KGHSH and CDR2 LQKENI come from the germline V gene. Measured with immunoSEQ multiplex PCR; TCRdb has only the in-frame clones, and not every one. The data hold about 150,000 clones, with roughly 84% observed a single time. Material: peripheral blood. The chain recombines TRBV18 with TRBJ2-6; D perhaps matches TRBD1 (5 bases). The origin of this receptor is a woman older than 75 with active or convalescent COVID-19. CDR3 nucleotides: TGTGCCAGCTCACCATCAAGGGGAAGAGATCCCCTCGGGGCCAACGTCCTGACTTTC. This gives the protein CASSPSRGRDPLGANVLTF.